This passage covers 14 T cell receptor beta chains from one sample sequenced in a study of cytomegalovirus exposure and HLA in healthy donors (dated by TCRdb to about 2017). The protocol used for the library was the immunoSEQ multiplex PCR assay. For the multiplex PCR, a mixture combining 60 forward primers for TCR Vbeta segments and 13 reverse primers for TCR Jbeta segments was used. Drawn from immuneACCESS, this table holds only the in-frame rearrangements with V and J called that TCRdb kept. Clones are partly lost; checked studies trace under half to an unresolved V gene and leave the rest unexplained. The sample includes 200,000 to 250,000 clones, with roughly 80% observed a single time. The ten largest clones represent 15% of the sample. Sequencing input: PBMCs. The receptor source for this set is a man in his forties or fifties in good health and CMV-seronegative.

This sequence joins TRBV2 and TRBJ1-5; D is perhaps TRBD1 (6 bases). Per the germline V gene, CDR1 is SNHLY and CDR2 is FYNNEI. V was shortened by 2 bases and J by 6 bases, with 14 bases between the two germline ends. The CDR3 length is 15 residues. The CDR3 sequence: CASSERQVWGQPQHF. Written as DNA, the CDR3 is TGTGCCAGCAGTGAAAGACAGGTCTGGGGTCAGCCCCAGCATTTT.

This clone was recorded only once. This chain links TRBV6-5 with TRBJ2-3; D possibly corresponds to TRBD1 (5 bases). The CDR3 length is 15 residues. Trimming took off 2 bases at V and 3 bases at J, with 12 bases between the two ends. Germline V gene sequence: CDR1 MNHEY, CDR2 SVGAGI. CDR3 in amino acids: CASSYEAGLTDTQYF. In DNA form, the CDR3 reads TGTGCCAGCAGTTACGAGGCAGGGTTGACAGATACGCAGTATTTT.

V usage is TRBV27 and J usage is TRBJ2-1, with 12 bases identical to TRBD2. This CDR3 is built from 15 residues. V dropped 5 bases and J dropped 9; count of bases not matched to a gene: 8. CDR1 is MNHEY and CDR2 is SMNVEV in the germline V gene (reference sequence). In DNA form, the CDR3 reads TGTGCCAGCAGTCCGCGACTAGCGGGAGACCTTGAGCAGTTCTTC. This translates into CASSPRLAGDLEQFF.

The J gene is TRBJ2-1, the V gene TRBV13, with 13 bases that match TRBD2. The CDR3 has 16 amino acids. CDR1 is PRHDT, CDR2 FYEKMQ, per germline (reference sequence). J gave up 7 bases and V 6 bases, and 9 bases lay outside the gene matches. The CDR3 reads CASSPPGLAGKNEQFF. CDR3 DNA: TGTGCCAGCAGTCCCCCGGGACTAGCGGGGAAAAATGAGCAGTTCTTC.

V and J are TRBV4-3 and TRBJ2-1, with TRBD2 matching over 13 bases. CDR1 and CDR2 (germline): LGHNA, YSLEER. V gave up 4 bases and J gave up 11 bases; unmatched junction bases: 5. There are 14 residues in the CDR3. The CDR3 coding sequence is TGCGCCAGCAGCCCTACTAGCGGGGGGGCCCAGCAGTTCTTC. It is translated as CASSPTSGGAQQFF.

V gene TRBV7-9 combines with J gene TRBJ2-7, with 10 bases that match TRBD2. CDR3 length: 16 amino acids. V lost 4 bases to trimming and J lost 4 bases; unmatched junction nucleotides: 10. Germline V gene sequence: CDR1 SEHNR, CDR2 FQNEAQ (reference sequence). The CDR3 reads CASSSELGTSDYEQYF. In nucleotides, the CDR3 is TGTGCCAGCAGCTCCGAACTCGGGACTAGCGATTACGAGCAGTACTTC.

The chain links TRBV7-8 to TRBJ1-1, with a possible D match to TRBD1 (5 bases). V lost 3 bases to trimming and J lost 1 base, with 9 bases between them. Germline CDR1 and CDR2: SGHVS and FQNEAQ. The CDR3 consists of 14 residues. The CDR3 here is CASSLVGENTEAFF. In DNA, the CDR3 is TGTGCCAGCAGCTTGGTAGGGGAGAACACTGAAGCTTTCTTT.

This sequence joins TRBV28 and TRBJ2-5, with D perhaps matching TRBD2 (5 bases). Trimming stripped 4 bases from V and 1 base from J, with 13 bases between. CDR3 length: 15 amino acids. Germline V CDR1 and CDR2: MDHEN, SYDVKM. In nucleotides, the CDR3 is TGTGCCAGCAGTTCCTACCCGACTACCCAAGAGACCCAGTACTTC. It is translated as CASSSYPTTQETQYF. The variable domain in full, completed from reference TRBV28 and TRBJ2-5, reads DVKVTQSSRYLVKRTGEKVFLECVQDMDHENMFWYRQDPGLGLRLIYFSYDVKMKEKGDIPEGYSVSREKKERFSLILESASTNQTSMYLCASSSYPTTQETQYFGPGTRLLVL.

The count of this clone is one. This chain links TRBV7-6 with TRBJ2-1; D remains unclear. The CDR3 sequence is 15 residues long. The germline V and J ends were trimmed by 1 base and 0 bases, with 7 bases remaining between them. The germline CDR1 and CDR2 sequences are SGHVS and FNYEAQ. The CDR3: CASSLGGLSYNEQFF. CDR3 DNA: TGTGCCAGCAGCTTAGGAGGTCTCTCCTACAATGAGCAGTTCTTC. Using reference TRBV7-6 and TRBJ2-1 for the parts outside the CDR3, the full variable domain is GAGVSQSPRYKVTKRGQDVALRCDPISGHVSLYWYRQALGQGPEFLTYFNYEAQQDKSGLPNDRFSAERPEGSISTLTIQRTEQRDSAMYRCASSLGGLSYNEQFFGPGTRLTVL.

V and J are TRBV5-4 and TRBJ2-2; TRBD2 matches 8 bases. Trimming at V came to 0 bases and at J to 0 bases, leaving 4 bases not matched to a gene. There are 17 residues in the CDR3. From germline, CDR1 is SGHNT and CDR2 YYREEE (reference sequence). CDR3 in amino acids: CASSLAGRDANTGELFF. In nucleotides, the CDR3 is TGTGCCAGCAGCTTGGCCGGGAGGGATGCGAACACCGGGGAGCTGTTTTTT.

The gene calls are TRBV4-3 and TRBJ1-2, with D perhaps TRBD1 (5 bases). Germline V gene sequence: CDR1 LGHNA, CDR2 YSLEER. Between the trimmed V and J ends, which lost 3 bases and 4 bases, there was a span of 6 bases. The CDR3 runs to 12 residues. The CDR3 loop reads CASSHRVYGYTF. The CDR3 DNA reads TGCGCCAGCAGCCACAGGGTCTATGGCTACACCTTC.

As DNA, the CDR3 is TGTGCCAGCAGCCAGCGAGGACTAGCGGGAGAGCAGTTCTTC. The encoded protein is CASSQRGLAGEQFF. This chain uses TRBV14 with TRBJ2-1, with 12 positions matching TRBD2. V was pared by 3 bases and J by 10 bases, with 4 bases of the junction left unmatched. The CDR3 sequence is 14 residues long. Germline CDR1 is SGHDN and CDR2 is FVKESK.

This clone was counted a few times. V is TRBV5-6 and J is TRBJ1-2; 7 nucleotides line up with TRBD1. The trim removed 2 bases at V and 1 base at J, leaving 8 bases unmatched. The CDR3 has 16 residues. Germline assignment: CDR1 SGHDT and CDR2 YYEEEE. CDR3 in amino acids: CASSFNQGVINYGYTF. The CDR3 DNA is TGTGCCAGCAGCTTTAATCAGGGGGTTATTAACTATGGCTACACCTTC.

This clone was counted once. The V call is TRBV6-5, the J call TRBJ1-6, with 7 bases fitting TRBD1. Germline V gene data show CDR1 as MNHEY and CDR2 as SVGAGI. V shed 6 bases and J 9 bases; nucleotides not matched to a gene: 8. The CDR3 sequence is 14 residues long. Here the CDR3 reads CASRLQGRGSPLHF. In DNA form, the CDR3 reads TGTGCCAGCAGATTACAGGGGCGCGGTTCACCCCTCCACTTT.